The 28 T cell receptor beta chains presented below share a single source sample, sequenced in a study of blood T cell repertoires in COVID-19. Profiled with immunoSEQ multiplex PCR; TCRdb holds only in-frame clones, not every one. This sample carries about 190,000 clones, more than 75% of them seen once, and the ten largest clones take 4.9%. The sample comprised peripheral blood. The origin of the receptors is a woman aged 80 or older with acute or convalescent COVID-19.

This clone turned up a few times. The chain is built from TRBV27 and TRBJ2-7; D unresolved. From germline, CDR1 is MNHEY and CDR2 SMNVEV (reference sequence). The length of the CDR3 is 14 residues. Trimming took 4 bases from V and 3 from J, leaving 13 bases between them. The CDR3 coding sequence is TGTGCCAGCAGTTCCGGTTATACCCTCTACGAGCAGTACTTC. This encodes CASSSGYTLYEQYF.

The chain carries TRBV7-2 and TRBJ2-3; D is perhaps TRBD2 (6 bases). The CDR3 sequence is 16 residues long. Germline CDR1 and CDR2: SGHTA and FQGNSA. The V gene lost 5 bases and the J gene lost 3 bases, with 18 bases spanning the gap. The CDR3 sequence is CASSPGLTYLTDTQYF. In nucleotides, the CDR3 is TGTGCCAGCAGCCCTGGACTAACTTACTTGACAGATACGCAGTATTTT. Filled out from reference TRBV7-2 and TRBJ2-3, the complete variable domain reads GAGVSQSPSNKVTEKGKDVELRCDPISGHTALYWYRQSLGQGLEFLIYFQGNSAPDKSGLPSDRFSAERTGGSVSTLTIQRTQQEDSAVYLCASSPGLTYLTDTQYFGPGTRLTVL.

This clone was seen a handful of times. The chain couples TRBV7-2 to TRBJ2-1, with 7 bases matching TRBD1. V shed 2 bases and J 2 bases; nucleotides not matched to a gene: 3. Germline assignment: CDR1 SGHTA and CDR2 FQGNSA. The CDR3 totals 15 residues. CDR3 DNA sequence: TGTGCCAGCAGCTTAAGGGGGCAGACCTACAATGAGCAGTTCTTC. As protein: CASSLRGQTYNEQFF.

The V call is TRBV20-1, the J call TRBJ1-5, with a weak D call TRBD1 (6 bases). The ends were cut back, 3 bases at V and 6 bases at J, with 15 bases in the middle. In germline, CDR1 is DFQATT, CDR2 SNEGSKA (reference sequence). There are 14 residues in the CDR3. CDR3 coding DNA: TGCAGTGCTAGTCGCCAGGGGCGCTTTCAGCCCCAGCATTTT. Amino acids: CSASRQGRFQPQHF.

The chain uses TRBV28 and TRBJ1-2, with 7 bases lining up with TRBD1. The CDR3 is made up of 15 amino acids. V shed 3 bases and J 2 bases; nucleotides not matched to a gene: 6. The germline CDR1 and CDR2 sequences are MDHEN and SYDVKM. CDR3 residues: CASSFSTGLNYGYTF. CDR3 nucleotides: TGTGCCAGCAGTTTCTCGACAGGGCTCAACTATGGCTACACCTTC.

The chain recombines TRBV5-1 with TRBJ2-7; TRBD2 matches 10 bases. Trimming cost V 3 bases and J 4 bases; bases outside gene matches: 10. The CDR3 spans 16 residues. Per germline, CDR1 SGHRS and CDR2 YFSETQ. The CDR3 sequence is CASSSGVAGGLYEQYF. CDR3 DNA sequence: TGCGCCAGCAGCTCGGGAGTAGCGGGAGGTTTATACGAGCAGTACTTC. The full variable domain, in which reference TRBV5-1 and TRBJ2-7 provide the parts outside the CDR3, is KAGVTQTPRYLIKTRGQQVTLSCSPISGHRSVSWYQQTPGQGLQFLFEYFSETQRNKGNFPGRFSGRQFSNSRSEMNVSTLELGDSALYLCASSSGVAGGLYEQYFGPGTRLTVT.

This chain connects TRBV27 to TRBJ2-7; perhaps TRBD2 as D (5 bases). The CDR3 consists of 15 residues. The V gene's germline CDR1 is MNHEY and CDR2 SMNVEV (reference sequence). Trimming removed 10 bases at V and 3 bases at J, with 22 bases between. The CDR3 protein is CATRISLRGHYEQYF. CDR3 bases: TGTGCCACCCGCATATCCCTACGGGGTCACTACGAGCAGTACTTC.

The J gene is TRBJ1-6, the V gene TRBV27; D is unresolved. The CDR3 covers 12 residues. Germline V gives CDR1 MNHEY, CDR2 SMNVEV (reference sequence). The V end lost 8 bases, the J end lost 9 bases, and 11 bases lay between the germline ends. Here the CDR3 DNA reads TGTGCCAGCGCTGGAGACGGTTCACCCCTCCACTTT. This codes for CASAGDGSPLHF.

V usage is TRBV27 and J usage is TRBJ1-1; D is unresolved. Trimming shortened V by 7 bases and J by 6 bases, and 9 bases separated the two germline ends. There are 11 residues in the CDR3. Germline V gene lookup returns CDR1 MNHEY and CDR2 SMNVEV (reference sequence). CDR3 sequence reads: CASKHVAEAFF. The CDR3 bases are TGTGCCAGCAAACATGTCGCTGAAGCTTTCTTT.

The chain has TRBV7-8 and TRBJ1-3; perhaps TRBD1 as D (5 bases). Trimming took 5 bases from V and 0 from J, leaving 11 bases between them. Germline loops: CDR1 SGHVS, CDR2 FQNEAQ. The CDR3 spans 15 residues. CDR3 nucleotides: TGTGCCAGCAGCCCCCAGGGATCCTCTGGAAACACCATATATTTT. Protein: CASSPQGSSGNTIYF.

This chain uses TRBV19 with TRBJ1-3; D may be TRBD1 (5 bases). Deletions cut 6 bases from V and 0 bases from J, with 9 bases between. The CDR3 loop spans 14 amino acids. Per germline, CDR1 LNHDA and CDR2 SQIVND (reference sequence). The CDR3 sequence: CASSHRNSGNTIYF. Written as DNA, the CDR3 is TGTGCCAGTAGCCACAGGAACTCTGGAAACACCATATATTTT. The full variable domain, with the rest looked up from reference TRBV19 and TRBJ1-3, is DGGITQSPKYLFRKEGQNVTLSCEQNLNHDAMYWYRQDPGQGLRLIYYSQIVNDFQKGDIAEGYSVSREKKESFPLTVTSAQKNPTAFYLCASSHRNSGNTIYFGEGSWLTVV.

V gene TRBV2 combines with J gene TRBJ1-2; D is perhaps TRBD1 (6 bases). Germline V gene data show CDR1 as SNHLY and CDR2 as FYNNEI. V lost 8 bases to trimming and J lost 0 bases, with 16 bases between them. This CDR3 has 15 residues. The CDR3 loop reads CASDTPRTANYGYTF. CDR3 nucleotides: TGTGCCAGCGACACCCCACGGACAGCTAACTATGGCTACACCTTC.

V and J are TRBV7-2 and TRBJ2-1; D gene unclear. CDR1 is SGHTA, CDR2 FQGNSA, per germline. Trimming left V 5 bases short and J 7 bases short, with 15 bases between. The CDR3 is 14 amino acids. Here the CDR3 reads CASSTALPRNEQFF. The CDR3 bases are TGTGCCAGCAGCACGGCCCTGCCGAGGAATGAGCAGTTCTTC.

The V call is TRBV29-1, the J call TRBJ2-3, with TRBD2 matching 13 bases. CDR3 length: 17 residues. After removal of 0 bases from V and 3 bases from J, the junction contained 6 bases not matched to a gene. Germline V gene lookup returns CDR1 SQVTM and CDR2 ANQGSEA. CDR3 coding DNA: TGCAGCGTTGAAGATCGGACTAGCGGGAGAACTACAGATACGCAGTATTTT. This codes for CSVEDRTSGRTTDTQYF.

The J gene is TRBJ1-4, the V gene TRBV7-9, with TRBD1 identical over 7 bases. The germline V gene has CDR1 SEHNR and CDR2 FQNEAQ (reference sequence). J gave up 6 bases and V 3 bases, and 4 bases lay outside the gene matches. This CDR3 is built from 14 residues. The CDR3 region is CASSLQGGDEKLFF. The CDR3, as DNA: TGTGCCAGCAGCTTGCAGGGGGGTGATGAAAAACTGTTTTTT.

This clone turned up a few times. The chain carries TRBV6-5 and TRBJ1-5, with D possibly being TRBD1 (6 bases). Trimming removed 4 bases from V and 0 bases from J, with 10 bases in between. The CDR3 consists of 15 residues. Germline values: CDR1 MNHEY, CDR2 SVGAGI. DNA for the CDR3: TGTGCCAGCAGTTTGACAGGCCATAGCAATCAGCCCCAGCATTTT. This translates into CASSLTGHSNQPQHF.

The chain recombines TRBV2 with TRBJ2-3; 10 nucleotides agree with TRBD1. From germline, CDR1 is SNHLY and CDR2 FYNNEI. Germline trimming cut 7 bases from V and 3 bases from J; bases unmatched to any gene: 7. The CDR3 totals 15 residues. The CDR3 is CASNAGQGITDTQYF. As DNA, the CDR3 is TGTGCCAGCAACGCGGGACAGGGGATAACAGATACGCAGTATTTT.

The genes are TRBV4-1 and TRBJ2-1; D gene uncertain. Germline CDR1 reads MGHRA; CDR2 reads YSYEKL. The V end was cut by 3 bases, the J end by 4 bases, with 4 bases between. The CDR3 is 12 amino acids. In DNA form, the CDR3 reads TGCGCCAGCAGCCACTCGTACAATGAGCAGTTCTTC. It codes for CASSHSYNEQFF.

This sequence joins TRBV5-1 and TRBJ1-4; 8 bases align to TRBD1. The germline gives CDR1 SGHRS, CDR2 YFSETQ. This CDR3 has 15 amino acids. The V and J ends lost 7 bases and 1 base, in that order; junction bases with no gene match: 6. The CDR3 nucleotides read TGCGCCAGCGGGGAGACAGGGGAAACTAATGAAAAACTGTTTTTT. As protein: CASGETGETNEKLFF.

This chain connects TRBV6-2 or TRBV6-3 to TRBJ1-2; no firm D call. Germline CDR1 reads MNHEY; CDR2 reads SVGEGT. This CDR3 has 14 residues. Trimming took 2 bases from V and 4 from J, leaving 11 bases between them. CDR3 sequence: CASSYSTSFYGYTF. The CDR3 region has the DNA TGTGCCAGCAGTTACAGCACCTCCTTCTATGGCTACACCTTC.

The chain couples TRBV5-6 to TRBJ1-2; D uncertain. Germline values: CDR1 SGHDT, CDR2 YYEEEE. The CDR3 has 15 residues. The V and J ends lost 1 base and 5 bases respectively, with 15 bases between them. This CDR3 is CASSLPRRGFYGYTF. The CDR3 nucleotides read TGTGCCAGCAGCTTGCCCCGGCGCGGGTTTTATGGCTACACCTTC.

The V and J genes are TRBV9 and TRBJ2-3; 10 nucleotides line up with TRBD2. The CDR3 has 14 amino acids. Trimming cost V 6 bases and J 7 bases; bases outside gene matches: 8. Per germline, CDR1 SGDLS and CDR2 YYNGEE. The CDR3 DNA reads TGTGCCAGCAATCCAGCGGGAGGGAGGAATACGCAGTATTTT. Amino acid sequence: CASNPAGGRNTQYF.

This clone was picked up a small number of times. V and J are TRBV6-1 and TRBJ1-4; 9 positions match TRBD1. This CDR3 region has 14 residues. The J segment lost 5 bases and the V segment lost 3 bases, leaving 1 base of the junction unmatched. CDR1 and CDR2 from the germline V gene are MNHNS and SASEGT. In DNA form, the CDR3 reads TGTGCCAGCAGTGAGGGGACAGGGAATGAAAAACTGTTTTTT. It translates to CASSEGTGNEKLFF.

The chain is built from TRBV7-9 and TRBJ2-3, with TRBD2 matching 12 bases. The CDR3 runs to 18 residues. The germline V gene has CDR1 SEHNR and CDR2 FQNEAQ (reference sequence). With V trimmed by 4 bases and J by 4 bases, 12 bases remained unmatched. For the CDR3, the DNA is TGTGCCAGCAGCTGGGGGGAGACTAGCGGGGGTCCCGCAGATACGCAGTATTTT. Its protein product is CASSWGETSGGPADTQYF.

V and J are TRBV30 and TRBJ2-2, with a tentative D call TRBD1 (5 bases). The CDR3 is 19 residues long. The V end lost 5 bases, the J end lost 1 base, and 26 bases lay between the germline ends. The germline CDR1 and CDR2 sequences are GTSNPN and SVGIG (reference sequence). CDR3 coding DNA: TGTGCCTGGGCCCTTGACAGAACGTGGGGTAGCTTGAACACCGGGGAGCTGTTTTTT. Its translation is CAWALDRTWGSLNTGELFF.

The chain joins TRBV6-2 or TRBV6-3 to TRBJ2-3, with a weak D call TRBD1 (7 bases). Germline assignment: CDR1 MNHEY and CDR2 SVGEGT. CDR3 size: 17 residues. V lost 5 bases and J lost 4, with 22 bases in between. The CDR3 DNA reads as TGTGCCAGCAGTCCCCGGGGGAGGACAGGTGTACCAGATACGCAGTATTTT. This encodes CASSPRGRTGVPDTQYF.

This clone was seen more than once but under ten times. V usage is TRBV6-2 or TRBV6-3 and J usage is TRBJ1-4; weak D call: TRBD1 (5 bases). CDR1 is MNHEY, CDR2 SVGEGT, per germline. V shed 6 bases and J shed 12 bases, with 11 bases lying between them. The CDR3 has 11 residues. CDR3 in DNA: TGTGCCAGCAGCGCAGGGAGGCAACTGTTTTTT. It encodes CASSAGRQLFF.

The genes are TRBV28 and TRBJ2-7; tentatively, D is TRBD1 (5 bases). This CDR3 spans 13 amino acids. Germline-derived CDR1 and CDR2 are MDHEN and SYDVKM. V was trimmed by 10 bases and J by 2 bases, leaving 15 bases between them. CDR3 nucleotide sequence: TGTGCCACCACCCAGGGATCCCCCTACGAGCAGTACTTC. Translating gives CATTQGSPYEQYF.